This T cell receptor (beta chain) came from a study of cytomegalovirus exposure and HLA in healthy donors. Study-level findings and limits: Cytomegalovirus status was reportedly diagnosed by the classifier with high specificity and sensitivity.

This clone was seen more than once but under ten times. Its target is not known. With 60 Vbeta and 13 Jbeta primers, the PCR was carried out. This table comes from immunoSEQ multiplex PCR, and its TCRdb copy is limited to in-frame clones, with some not included. The repertoire holds some 170,000 clones, roughly 85% seen once, with 2.1% in the top ten. Germline trimming cut 4 bases from V and 6 bases from J; bases unmatched to any gene: 4. CDR1 is ENHRY, CDR2 SYGVKD, per germline. This CDR3 is built from 14 residues. The sequencing input was PBMCs. The source of this sequence is a man aged 35-49 years in good health and CMV-seronegative. The chain links TRBV10-3 to TRBJ1-4, with 8 positions matching TRBD1. The CDR3 sequence is CAISAQGADEKLFF. Written as DNA, the CDR3 is TGTGCCATCAGTGCCCAGGGGGCGGATGAAAAACTGTTTTTT.